This is a list of T cell receptor beta chains from one sample in a study of T cell responses to AZD1222 COVID-19 vaccine. Sequenced by immunoSEQ multiplex PCR; TCRdb stores in-frame clones only, minus some. Of some 100,000 clones listed, 92% are singletons. The sample here was peripheral blood, taken on day 0 of AZD1222 vaccination. All receptors derive from an adult in good health. The CDR3 runs from the conserved cysteine through the conserved F or W. D genes are given only for firm matches. Clone sizes are given selectively: once, few, many, or a class where the clone is expanded.

TRBJ2-5	-	TRBV11-2	-	TGTGCCAGCAGCTTAAGGACGGCAGGGCAAGAGACCCAGTACTTC	CASSLRTAGQETQYF
TRBJ1-4	-	TRBV5-1	-	TGCGCCAGCAGCTTGGAAGCTAATGAAAAACTGTTTTTT	CASSLEANEKLFF
TRBJ2-3	-	TRBV3-1/TRBV3-2	once	TGTGCCAGCAGCCGAAAGGGGTCAGATACGCAGTATTTT	CASSRKGSDTQYF
TRBJ1-5	-	TRBV7-8	-	TGTGCCAGCAGCTTAGCGCCAGGGAGCAATCAGCCCCAGCATTTT	CASSLAPGSNQPQHF
TRBJ1-2	-	TRBV9	-	TGTGCCAGCAGCTCTCAGCTAAACTATGGCTACACCTTC	CASSSQLNYGYTF
TRBJ1-2	-	TRBV18	-	TGTGCCAGCTCACCCCAGCTCTATGGCTACACCTTC	CASSPQLYGYTF
TRBJ2-2	TRBD1	TRBV6-6	once	TGTGCCAGCAGTCTCCGGGACAGGGGGCTTTACACCGGGGAGCTGTTTTTT	CASSLRDRGLYTGELFF
TRBJ1-4	-	TRBV4-1	-	TGCGCCAGCAGCCCGGACAGCCACTATAATGAAAAACTGTTTTTT	CASSPDSHYNEKLFF
TRBJ1-2	TRBD1	TRBV28	-	TGTGCCAGCAGTTATCGGGCAGGGGGCTTTCGAGGCTACACCTTC	CASSYRAGGFRGYTF
TRBJ2-7	TRBD1	TRBV30	few	TGTGCCTGGAGTTACAGGGGGCTCTACGAGCAGTACTTC	CAWSYRGLYEQYF
TRBJ2-7	-	TRBV2	-	TGTGCCAGCAGTGAAGACATGTCCACCTACGAGCAGTACTTC	CASSEDMSTYEQYF
TRBJ2-1	TRBD2	TRBV10-2	once	TGCGCCAGCAGGAAGACTAGCGGGAGTAGGAATGAGCAGTTCTTC	CASRKTSGSRNEQFF
TRBJ1-2	-	TRBV6-4	-	TGTGCCAGCAGTGATCCTGGTCTGGGCTATGGCTACACCTTC	CASSDPGLGYGYTF
TRBJ2-1	-	TRBV4-2	-	TGTGCCAGCAGCCAAGACTTATCCAATGAGCAGTTCTTC	CASSQDLSNEQFF
TRBJ2-7	-	TRBV7-9	-	TGTGCCAGCAGCTTAGGGGCTGCTAGTTCCGAGCAGTACTTC	CASSLGAASSEQYF
TRBJ1-5	-	TRBV27	-	TGTGCCAGCAGTTTTATCTATAGCAATCAGCCCCAGCATTTT	CASSFIYSNQPQHF
TRBJ2-1	-	TRBV7-2	-	TGTGCCAGCAGCACCAGCCCAGCAGGAGGCAATGAGCAGTTCTTC	CASSTSPAGGNEQFF
TRBJ2-5	-	TRBV5-1	-	TGCGCCAGCAGCTCCCTTTGGGCCTCAGAGACCCAGTACTTC	CASSSLWASETQYF
TRBJ2-5	-	TRBV28	-	TGTGCCAGCAGTTTAAACAGGGTTCACCAAGAGACCCAGTACTTC	CASSLNRVHQETQYF
TRBJ1-2	-	TRBV28	few	TGTGCCAGCAGTTTCTTAGATACTAACTATGGCTACACCTTC	CASSFLDTNYGYTF
TRBJ1-3	-	TRBV30	-	TGTGCCTGGAGTGTACGTCGGACAGTGGAATCTGGAAACACCATATATTTT	CAWSVRRTVESGNTIYF
TRBJ2-3	TRBD2	TRBV19	-	TGTGCCAGTAGTATTTGGGGGCGGGAGGACTCAGATACGCAGTATTTT	CASSIWGREDSDTQYF
TRBJ2-7	-	TRBV6-1	-	TGTGCCAGCAGTGACCATGGGACACCCTACGAGCAGTACTTC	CASSDHGTPYEQYF
TRBJ2-2	-	TRBV4-1	-	TGCGCCAGCAGCCAAGATCAAGGGACAATAACGACACGAAACACCGGGGAGCTGTTTTTT	CASSQDQGTITTRNTGELFF
TRBJ1-6	-	TRBV6-4	-	TGTGCCAGCAGTGACTCCACAGGGAGTTCACCCCTCCACTTT	CASSDSTGSSPLHF
TRBJ1-1	-	TRBV25-1	-	TGTGCCAGCTCATCGGGAGCCCCCAACACTGAAGCTTTCTTT	CASSSGAPNTEAFF
TRBJ2-7	-	TRBV6-2/TRBV6-3	-	TGTGCCAGCAGTTATCAGAAATATGACGAGCAGTACTTC	CASSYQKYDEQYF
TRBJ2-1	TRBD2	TRBV10-2	-	TGCGCCAGCAGCCTTGGGGCTAGCGGGAGGAATGAGCAGTTCTTC	CASSLGASGRNEQFF
TRBJ1-4	TRBD1	TRBV30	-	TGTGCCTGGAGACGCACAGGGGTAGCTAATGAAAAACTGTTTTTT	CAWRRTGVANEKLFF
TRBJ2-1	-	TRBV1	-	TGCACCCCCCCGGAGAAGTGTTACAATGAGCAGTTCTTC	CTPPEKCYNEQFF
TRBJ2-2	TRBD1	TRBV18	-	TGTGCCAGCTCACCAAGACAGGGGATTGACACCGGGGAGCTGTTTTTT	CASSPRQGIDTGELFF
TRBJ2-7	TRBD2	TRBV5-1	-	TGCGCCAGCAGCCCCTCCGGGACTAGTTACGAGCAGTACTTC	CASSPSGTSYEQYF
TRBJ2-7	TRBD2	TRBV7-8	-	TGTGCCAGCAGCTTAGGGACTAGCGGGAGGGCCGGGACCTACGAGCAGTACTTC	CASSLGTSGRAGTYEQYF
TRBJ2-1	-	TRBV5-1	-	TGCGCCAGCAGCTTGGCCTCGGAGAATGAGCAGTTCTTC	CASSLASENEQFF
TRBJ2-1	TRBD2	TRBV28	-	TGTGCCAGCAGTATCCCGACTAGCGGGAGATACAATGAGCAGTTCTTC	CASSIPTSGRYNEQFF
TRBJ2-5	-	TRBV28	-	TGTGCCAGCAGTTGGGAAGGGGGGCCCACGGAAGAGACCCAGTACTTC	CASSWEGGPTEETQYF
TRBJ2-5	-	TRBV7-8	-	TGTGCCAGCACGCCACAAGGGGTTCAAGAGACCCAGTACTTC	CASTPQGVQETQYF
TRBJ1-4	-	TRBV18	-	TGTGCCAGCTCAGACGGGCAGGGGAGAGGCAAACTGTTTTTT	CASSDGQGRGKLFF
TRBJ2-3	TRBD2	TRBV5-1	-	TGCGCCAGCAGCTTTTCTAGCGGAGGAGATACGCAGTATTTT	CASSFSSGGDTQYF
TRBJ2-1	TRBD2	TRBV29-1	-	TGCAGCGTTGAAGGTCCTGGGACTAGCGGTTACAATGAGCAGTTCTTC	CSVEGPGTSGYNEQFF
TRBJ2-5	-	TRBV11-2	few	TGTGCCAGCAGCTCCCCGGTGCTTAGGGTTGAGACCCAGTACTTC	CASSSPVLRVETQYF
TRBJ1-2	-	TRBV28	-	TGTGCCAGCAGTTTACACGACAAGGTCGATGGCTACACCTTC	CASSLHDKVDGYTF
TRBJ2-4	TRBD2	TRBV7-9	-	TGTGCCAGCAGCTTGGCTAGCGGAAGCTGGGACATTCAGTACTTC	CASSLASGSWDIQYF
TRBJ2-3	TRBD2	TRBV3-1/TRBV3-2	-	TGTGCCAGCTCTTCTAGCGGGAGGGGCGGCACAGATACGCAGTATTTT	CASSSSGRGGTDTQYF
TRBJ1-2	-	TRBV28	-	TGTGCCAGCAGACCCGTGGGTGTAGTCTATGGCTACACCTTC	CASRPVGVVYGYTF
TRBJ2-1	-	TRBV5-1	-	TGCGCCAGCAGCTTGGAAGCAGCCCCGAGTTACAATGAGCAGTTCTTC	CASSLEAAPSYNEQFF
TRBJ2-2	-	TRBV7-8	-	TGTGCCAGCAGCATCACCGCCGGGACTTACACCGGGGAGCTGTTTTTT	CASSITAGTYTGELFF
TRBJ1-2	-	TRBV19	once	TGTGCCAGTAGTACTTCGGGGGGGACTAACTATGGCTACACCTTC	CASSTSGGTNYGYTF
TRBJ1-6	-	TRBV28	-	TGTGCCAGCAGTCCCCCGGCTCAATATTCACCCCTCCACTTT	CASSPPAQYSPLHF
TRBJ2-3	TRBD2	TRBV5-1	-	TGCGCCAGCAGCAAACTAGCGGGAGAGAATCCAGATACGCAGTATTTT	CASSKLAGENPDTQYF
TRBJ2-1	TRBD2	TRBV28	-	TGTGCCAGCAGTCTTCTAGCGGGCTTACAATGGGGGCAGTTCTTC	CASSLLAGLQWGQFF
TRBJ2-5	-	TRBV12-3/TRBV12-4	-	TGTGCCAGCAGTTTATCTGGCGAGACCCAGTACTTC	CASSLSGETQYF
TRBJ2-1	-	TRBV6-5	-	TGTGCCAGCCATTGGGGTACTAAGGAGCAGTTCTTC	CASHWGTKEQFF